Detailed here is one T cell receptor (beta chain). What it binds is unknown. These data come from a study of cytomegalovirus exposure and HLA in healthy donors. General study findings and limits: A few V segments could not be told apart, such as TRBV6-2 and TRBV6-3, and were left out.

Losses at the gene ends were 0 bases for V and 3 bases for J; bases not matched to a gene: 4. The CDR3 sequence is 16 residues long. Germline CDR1 is MGHRA and CDR2 is YSYEKL. The study ran its PCR with 60 Vbeta and 13 Jbeta primers. Libraries were prepared by immunoSEQ multiplex PCR; TCRdb keeps only in-frame clonotypes and omits some of them. Of tens of thousands of clones in the sample, 65% to 70% were seen once. V and J are TRBV4-1 and TRBJ1-2; 10 bases agree with TRBD1. This TCR derives from a woman in her 30s in good health and CMV-seronegative. The sequencing sample was made of PBMCs. The CDR3 spells CASSQDQTGGHYGYTF. In DNA form, the CDR3 reads TGCGCCAGCAGCCAAGACCAGACAGGGGGCCACTATGGCTACACCTTC.